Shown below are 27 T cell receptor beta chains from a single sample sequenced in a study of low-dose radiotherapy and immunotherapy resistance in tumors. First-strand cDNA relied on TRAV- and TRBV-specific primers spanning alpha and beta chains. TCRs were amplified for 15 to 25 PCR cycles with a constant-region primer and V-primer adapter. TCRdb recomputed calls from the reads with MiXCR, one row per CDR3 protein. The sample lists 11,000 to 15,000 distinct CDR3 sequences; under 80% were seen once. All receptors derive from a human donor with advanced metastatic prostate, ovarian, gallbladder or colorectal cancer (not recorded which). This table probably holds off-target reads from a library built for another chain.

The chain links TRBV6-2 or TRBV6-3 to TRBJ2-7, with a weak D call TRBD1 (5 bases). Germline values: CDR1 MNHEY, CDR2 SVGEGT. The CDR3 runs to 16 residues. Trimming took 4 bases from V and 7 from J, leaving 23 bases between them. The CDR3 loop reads CASSSNSGSGNGEQYF. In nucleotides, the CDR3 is TGTGCCAGCAGTTCGAATTCAGGGTCCGGTAATGGGGAGCAGTACTTC.

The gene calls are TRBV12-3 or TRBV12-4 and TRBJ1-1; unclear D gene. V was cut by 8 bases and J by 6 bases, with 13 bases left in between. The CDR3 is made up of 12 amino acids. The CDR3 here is CASWRVTAEAFF. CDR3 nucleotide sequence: TGTGCCAGCTGGAGGGTAACAGCTGAAGCTTTCTTT.

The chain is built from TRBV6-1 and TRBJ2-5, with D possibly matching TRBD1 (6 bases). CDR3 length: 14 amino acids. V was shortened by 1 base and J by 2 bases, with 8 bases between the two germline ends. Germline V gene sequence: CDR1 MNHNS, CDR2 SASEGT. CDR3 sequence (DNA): TGTGCCAGCAGTGAAGATAGGGGGCAAGAGACCCAGTACTTC. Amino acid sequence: CASSEDRGQETQYF.

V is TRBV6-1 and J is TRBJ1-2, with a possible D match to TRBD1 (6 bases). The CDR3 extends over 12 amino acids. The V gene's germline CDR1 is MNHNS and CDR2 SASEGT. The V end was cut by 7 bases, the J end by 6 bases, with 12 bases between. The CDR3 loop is CASIRQEDGYTF. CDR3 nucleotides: TGTGCCAGCATTAGACAGGAGGATGGCTACACCTTC.

The CDR3 loop reads CASRGTSGGNYEQYF. As DNA, the CDR3 is TGTGCCAGCAGGGGGACTAGCGGGGGGAACTACGAGCAGTACTTC. The genes are TRBV6-5 and TRBJ2-7; 15 bases are shared with TRBD2. The length of the CDR3 is 15 residues. With 6 bases clipped from V and 3 bases from J, the junction kept 3 bases outside the gene matches. The V gene's germline CDR1 is MNHEY and CDR2 SVGAGI.

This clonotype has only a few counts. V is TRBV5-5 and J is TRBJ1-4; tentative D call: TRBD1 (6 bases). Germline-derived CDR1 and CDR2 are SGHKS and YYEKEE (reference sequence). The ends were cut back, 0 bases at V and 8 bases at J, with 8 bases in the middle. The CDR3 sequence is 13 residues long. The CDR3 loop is CASSLEQGEKLFF. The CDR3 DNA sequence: TGTGCCAGCAGCTTGGAGCAGGGGGAAAAACTGTTTTTT.

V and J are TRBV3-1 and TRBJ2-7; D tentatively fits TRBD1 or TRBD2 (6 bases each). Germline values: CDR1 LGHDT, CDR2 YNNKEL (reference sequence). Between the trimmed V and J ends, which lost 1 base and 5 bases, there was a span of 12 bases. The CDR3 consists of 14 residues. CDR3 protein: CASSQVGGRNEQYF. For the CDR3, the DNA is TGTGCCAGCAGCCAAGTGGGGGGCAGAAACGAGCAGTACTTC.

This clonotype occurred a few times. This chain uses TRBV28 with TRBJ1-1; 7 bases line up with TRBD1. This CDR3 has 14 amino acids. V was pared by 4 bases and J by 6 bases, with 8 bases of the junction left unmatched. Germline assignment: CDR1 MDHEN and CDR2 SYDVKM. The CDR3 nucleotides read TGTGCCAGCAGTTCGGACAGGAAGGGTGCTGAAGCTTTCTTT. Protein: CASSSDRKGAEAFF.

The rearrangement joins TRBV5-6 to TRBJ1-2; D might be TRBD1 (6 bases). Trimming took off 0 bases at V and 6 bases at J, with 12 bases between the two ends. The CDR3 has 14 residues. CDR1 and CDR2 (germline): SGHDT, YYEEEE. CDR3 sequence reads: CASSLAEGEDGYTF. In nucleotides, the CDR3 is TGTGCCAGCAGCTTGGCCGAGGGGGAGGATGGCTACACCTTC. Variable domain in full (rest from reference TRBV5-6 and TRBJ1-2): DAGVTQSPTHLIKTRGQQVTLRCSPKSGHDTVSWYQQALGQGPQFIFQYYEEEERQRGNFPDRFSGHQFPNYSSELNVNALLLGDSALYLCASSLAEGEDGYTFGSGTRLTVV.

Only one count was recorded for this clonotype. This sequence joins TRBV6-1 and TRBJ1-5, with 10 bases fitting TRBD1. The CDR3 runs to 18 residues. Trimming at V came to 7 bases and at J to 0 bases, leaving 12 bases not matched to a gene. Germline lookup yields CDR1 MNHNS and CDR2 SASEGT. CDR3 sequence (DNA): TGTGCCAGCACCCCGGGACAGGGGTTTTCCTATAGCAATCAGCCCCAGCATTTT. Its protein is CASTPGQGFSYSNQPQHF.

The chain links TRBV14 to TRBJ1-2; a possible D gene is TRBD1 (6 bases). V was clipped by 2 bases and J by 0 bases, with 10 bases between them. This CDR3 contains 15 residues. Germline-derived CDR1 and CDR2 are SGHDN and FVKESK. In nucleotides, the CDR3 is TGTGCCAGCAGCCAATTTCAGGGGTCTAACTATGGCTACACCTTC. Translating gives CASSQFQGSNYGYTF.

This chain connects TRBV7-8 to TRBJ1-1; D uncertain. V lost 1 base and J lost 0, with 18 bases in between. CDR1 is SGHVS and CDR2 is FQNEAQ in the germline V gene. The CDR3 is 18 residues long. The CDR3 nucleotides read TGTGCCAGCAGCTTAGGATCCGGCGTGAGGGAAATGAACACTGAAGCTTTCTTT. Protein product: CASSLGSGVREMNTEAFF.

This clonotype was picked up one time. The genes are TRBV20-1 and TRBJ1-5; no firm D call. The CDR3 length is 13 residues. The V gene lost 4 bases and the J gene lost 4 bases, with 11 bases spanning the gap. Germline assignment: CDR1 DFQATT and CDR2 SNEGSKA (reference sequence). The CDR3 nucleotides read TGCAGTGCTACCAAGGATGTAAATCAGCCCCAGCATTTT. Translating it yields CSATKDVNQPQHF.

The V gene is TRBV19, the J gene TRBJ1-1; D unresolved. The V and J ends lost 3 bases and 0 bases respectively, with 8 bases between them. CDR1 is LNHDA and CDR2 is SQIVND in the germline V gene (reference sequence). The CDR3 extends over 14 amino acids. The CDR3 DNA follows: TGTGCCAGTAGTATGGCAGTCATGAACACTGAAGCTTTCTTT. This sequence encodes CASSMAVMNTEAFF.

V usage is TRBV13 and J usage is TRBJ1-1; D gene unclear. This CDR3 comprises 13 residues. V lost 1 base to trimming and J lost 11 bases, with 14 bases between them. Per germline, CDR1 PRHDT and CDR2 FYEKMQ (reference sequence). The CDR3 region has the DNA TGTGCCAGCAGCTTAGAACGACCCCTCGAGGCTTTCTTT. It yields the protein CASSLERPLEAFF.

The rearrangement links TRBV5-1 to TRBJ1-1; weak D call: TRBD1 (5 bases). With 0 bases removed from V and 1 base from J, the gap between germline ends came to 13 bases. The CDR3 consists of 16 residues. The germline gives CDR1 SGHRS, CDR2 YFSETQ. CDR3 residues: CASSLGGLAGNTEAFF. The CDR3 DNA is TGCGCCAGCAGCTTGGGGGGGTTGGCGGGGAACACTGAAGCTTTCTTT.

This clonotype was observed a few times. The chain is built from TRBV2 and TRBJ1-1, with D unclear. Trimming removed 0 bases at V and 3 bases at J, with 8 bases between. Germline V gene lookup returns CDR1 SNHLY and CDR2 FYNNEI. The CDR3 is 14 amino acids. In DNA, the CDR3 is TGTGCCAGCAGTGAAGCAGGGATACACACTGAAGCTTTCTTT. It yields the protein CASSEAGIHTEAFF.

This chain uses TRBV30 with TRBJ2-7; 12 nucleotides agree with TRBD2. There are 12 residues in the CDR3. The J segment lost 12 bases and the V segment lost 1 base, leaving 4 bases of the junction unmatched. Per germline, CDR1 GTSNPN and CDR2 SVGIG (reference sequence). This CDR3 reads CAWSETSGGPYF. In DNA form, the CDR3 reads TGTGCCTGGAGTGAGACTAGCGGGGGCCCGTACTTC.

The CDR3 sequence: CASSVRSGGLYEQFF. The CDR3 DNA reads as TGTGCCAGCAGCGTGCGGTCGGGGGGCCTATATGAGCAGTTCTTC. The chain links TRBV9 to TRBJ2-1; D possibly corresponds to TRBD2 (7 bases). The CDR3 sequence is 15 residues long. Trimming pared 2 bases from V and 8 bases from J, leaving 17 bases between. Germline CDR1 SGDLS, CDR2 YYNGEE.

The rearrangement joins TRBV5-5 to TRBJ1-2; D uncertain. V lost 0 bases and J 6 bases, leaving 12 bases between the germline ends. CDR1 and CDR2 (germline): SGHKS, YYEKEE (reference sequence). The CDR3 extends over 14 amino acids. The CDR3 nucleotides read TGTGCCAGCAGCTTGGAGGAGGGTCGGAATGGCTACACCTTC. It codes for CASSLEEGRNGYTF.

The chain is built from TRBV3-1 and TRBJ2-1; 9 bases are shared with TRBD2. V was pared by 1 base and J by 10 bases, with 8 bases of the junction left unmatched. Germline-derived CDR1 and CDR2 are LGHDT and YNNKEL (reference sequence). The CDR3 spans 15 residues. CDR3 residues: CASSQVSGGSGEQFF. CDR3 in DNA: TGTGCCAGCAGCCAAGTAAGCGGGGGGTCGGGAGAGCAGTTCTTC.

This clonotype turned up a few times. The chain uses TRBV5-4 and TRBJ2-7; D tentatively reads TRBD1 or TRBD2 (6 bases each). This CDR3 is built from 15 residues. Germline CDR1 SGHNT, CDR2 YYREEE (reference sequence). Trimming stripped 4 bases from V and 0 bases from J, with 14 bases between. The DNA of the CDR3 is TGTGCCAGCAGCCCCGGCGGGACACTCTCCTACGAGCAGTACTTC. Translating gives CASSPGGTLSYEQYF.

The CDR3 sequence: CASSLSPGQKDGYTF. The CDR3 nucleotides are TGTGCCAGCAGCTTAAGCCCAGGACAGAAAGATGGCTACACCTTC. This chain links TRBV7-2 with TRBJ1-2; tentatively, D is TRBD1 (6 bases). The CDR3 sequence is 15 residues long. The ends were cut back, 2 bases at V and 6 bases at J, with 16 bases in the middle. CDR1 is SGHTA and CDR2 is FQGNSA in the germline V gene.

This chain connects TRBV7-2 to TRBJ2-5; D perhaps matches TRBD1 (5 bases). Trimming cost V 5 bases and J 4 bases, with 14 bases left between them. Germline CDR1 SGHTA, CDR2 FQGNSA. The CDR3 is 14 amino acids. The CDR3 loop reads CASSDTGSGETQYF. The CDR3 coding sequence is TGTGCCAGCAGCGATACAGGATCCGGAGAGACCCAGTACTTC.

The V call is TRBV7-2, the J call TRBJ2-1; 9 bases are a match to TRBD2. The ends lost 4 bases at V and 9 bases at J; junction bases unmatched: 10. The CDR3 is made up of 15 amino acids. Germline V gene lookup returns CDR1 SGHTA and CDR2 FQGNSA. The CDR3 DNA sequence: TGTGCCAGCAGCTCCCGCGGGGGGGCAGTTACTGAGCAGTTCTTC. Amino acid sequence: CASSSRGGAVTEQFF.

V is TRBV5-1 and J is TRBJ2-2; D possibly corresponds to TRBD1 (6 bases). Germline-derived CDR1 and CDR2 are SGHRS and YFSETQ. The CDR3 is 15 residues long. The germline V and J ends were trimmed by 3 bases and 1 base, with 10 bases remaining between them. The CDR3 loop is CASSSPQGNTGELFF. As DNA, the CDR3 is TGCGCCAGCAGCTCCCCACAGGGGAACACCGGGGAGCTGTTTTTT.

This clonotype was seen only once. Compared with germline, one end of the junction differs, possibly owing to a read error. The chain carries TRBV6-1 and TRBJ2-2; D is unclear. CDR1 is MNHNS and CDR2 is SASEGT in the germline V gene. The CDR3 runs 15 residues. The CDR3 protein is CASREGTSNTGELFF. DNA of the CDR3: TGTGCCAGCAGAGAAGGCACGTCGAACACCGGGGAGCTGTTTTTT.